These 7 T cell receptor beta chains came from one sample sequenced in a study of blood T cells in healthy people across ages (dated by TCRdb to between 2015 and 2017). Receptors were amplified or captured by 5' RACE. Sequencing instrument: Illumina HiSeq 2500. A second PCR of about 7 to 12 cycles was run with a J-beta primer mix and a sample-barcoded 5' primer. TCRdb trimmed public reads at Q25 via fastp, called clones via MiXCR and kept in-frame beta chains. Records with the same CDR3 protein are collapsed into one entry carrying the most frequent genes and DNA. This sample gives over 1,300,000 distinct CDR3 sequences in total; 59% of them show up just once. Clones ranked in the top ten supply under 8.5% of the sample. The specimen was blood. These receptor sequences come from a man younger than 30 in good health.

Comments on this clonotype: At one boundary the junction diverges from the germline segment, which might be a read error. CDR3 in amino acids: CASRSVGFSGTGTDTQYF. The DNA of the CDR3 is TGTGCCAGCCGCTCCGTCGGCTTTAGCGGGACGGGCACGGATACGCAGTATTTT. The V gene is TRBV7-2, the J gene TRBJ2-3; 8 bases are shared with TRBD2. The germline gives CDR1 SGHTA, CDR2 FQGNSA. The CDR3 has 18 residues.

This clonotype came up a few times. The chain employs TRBV5-1 and TRBJ2-7, with D perhaps matching TRBD1 (6 bases). The V end lost 4 bases, the J end lost 2 bases, and 16 bases lay between the germline ends. Germline V gene lookup returns CDR1 SGHRS and CDR2 YFSETQ. The CDR3 sequence is 15 residues long. Here the CDR3 reads CASSGTGQQTYEQYF. The CDR3 DNA reads as TGCGCCAGCAGCGGCACGGGACAACAAACCTACGAGCAGTACTTC.

This chain joins TRBV3-1 and TRBJ2-5; 7 bases align to TRBD1. V lost 4 bases, J lost 2 bases, and 10 bases stayed unmatched. This CDR3 is built from 16 residues. Per the germline V gene, CDR1 is LGHDT and CDR2 is YNNKEL (reference sequence). This chain's CDR3 is CASSPTTWTGQETQYF. CDR3 coding DNA: TGTGCCAGCAGCCCTACGACCTGGACAGGACAAGAGACCCAGTACTTC.

This chain joins TRBV29-1 and TRBJ2-5; no definite D call. V was trimmed by 7 bases and J by 1 base, leaving 13 bases between them. This CDR3 region has 13 residues. Germline assignment: CDR1 SQVTM and CDR2 ANQGSEA. The CDR3 DNA is TGCAGCGCCCTGCCCCACAGCCAAGAGACCCAGTACTTC. Amino acid sequence: CSALPHSQETQYF.

This clonotype was seen a few times. This chain connects TRBV20-1 to TRBJ2-7; TRBD1 aligns across 8 bases. The CDR3 sequence is 14 residues long. Trimming removed 6 bases from V and 4 bases from J; junction bases left unmatched: 11. Germline V lookup: CDR1 DFQATT, CDR2 SNEGSKA (reference sequence). Written as DNA, the CDR3 is TGCAGTGCCTCCCCCCGGACAGGGCTTTACGAGCAGTACTTC. Residues: CSASPRTGLYEQYF.

V and J are TRBV3-1 and TRBJ2-5; TRBD2 matches at 9 bases. V lost 0 bases, J lost 2 bases, and 13 bases stayed unmatched. Germline V lookup: CDR1 LGHDT, CDR2 YNNKEL (reference sequence). CDR3 length equals 19 residues. The CDR3 sequence is CASSQEGPVSGGPQETQYF. CDR3 in DNA: TGTGCCAGCAGCCAAGAGGGTCCAGTCAGCGGGGGGCCTCAAGAGACCCAGTACTTC.

The genes are TRBV27 and TRBJ1-1, with D perhaps matching TRBD1 (5 bases). Trimming took off 0 bases at V and 6 bases at J, with 11 bases between the two ends. This CDR3 is 14 amino acids long. The germline V gene has CDR1 MNHEY and CDR2 SMNVEV (reference sequence). The CDR3 DNA reads as TGTGCCAGCAGTTTATCGGTGGGGGTCCCTGAAGCTTTCTTT. Protein: CASSLSVGVPEAFF.